This TCR beta chain was captured in a study of T cell repertoires in aging, cancer and after chemotherapy. Overall study: Healthy donor repertoires were recorded over several months to years and showed clear clonal overlap. About 9 million TCR reads were in the whole dataset. The study, taken as a whole, reports: The repertoire data cannot show anything about immunological memory following chemotherapy.

Peripheral blood genomic DNA, not sorted cells or RNA, was the template. Rearranged V-D-J TRB sequences were amplified with a mixed TRB-A/B primer pool. One entry per CDR3 protein results from TCRdb running MiXCR on the multiplex PCR reads. The sample shows 8,500 to 13,000 distinct CDR3 sequences, 25% to 35% of them seen only once. Comments on this clonotype: Its antigen remains unidentified.

V shed 6 bases and J 4 bases; nucleotides not matched to a gene: 3. This CDR3 has 13 residues. The sequence derives from a human donor in good health. This chain uses TRBV12-3 or TRBV12-4 with TRBJ2-7; TRBD1 matches 10 bases. Sample: blood. CDR3 region: CASSRDRGYEQYF. The DNA for the CDR3 is TGTGCCAGCAGCAGGGACAGGGGTTACGAGCAGTACTTC.